These 10 T cell receptor beta chains share one sample of origin, sequenced in a study of T cell repertoires in cytomegalovirus infection. One entry per CDR3 protein results from TCRdb running MiXCR on the reads. The table has just under 500,000 distinct CDR3 sequences, 30% to 40% seen once; the top ten hold roughly 15%. No antigen has been identified for these receptors. This specimen was cultured PBMCs, taken from culture after CMV antigen stimulation. These receptors were obtained from a human donor in good health (CMV status not recorded). Some clones in this sample may be carry-over from other donors' samples.

J is TRBJ2-5 and V is TRBV7-9; weak D call: TRBD1 (6 bases). Germline CDR1 SEHNR, CDR2 FQNEAQ (reference sequence). This CDR3 spans 14 amino acids. With 4 bases removed from V and 1 base from J, the gap between germline ends came to 10 bases. This CDR3 is CASSYTGSQETQYF. The CDR3 DNA reads TGTGCCAGCAGCTACACAGGGTCCCAAGAGACCCAGTACTTC.

In this sample, this clonotype turned up once. The chain couples TRBV11-1 to TRBJ2-7, with 10 bases matching TRBD2. Unmatched junction bases numbered 4, after V lost 5 bases and J lost 0 bases. CDR1 and CDR2 from the germline V gene are SGHAT and FQDESV (reference sequence). The CDR3 runs 15 residues. The CDR3: CASSPLAGASYEQYF. CDR3 sequence (DNA): TGTGCCAGCAGCCCCCTAGCGGGAGCCTCCTACGAGCAGTACTTC.

The chain carries TRBV12-3 or TRBV12-4 and TRBJ1-1; perhaps TRBD1 as D (6 bases). V lost 6 bases and J 4 bases, leaving 21 bases between the germline ends. This CDR3 has 16 residues. CDR3 bases: TGTGCCAGCAGCCCAATCTGGGGGGGCCGTGGCACTGAAGCTTTCTTT. Protein product: CASSPIWGGRGTEAFF.

The V and J genes are TRBV5-1 and TRBJ1-2; D gene ambiguous. There are 16 residues in the CDR3. Between the trimmed V and J ends, which lost 4 bases and 7 bases, there was a span of 23 bases. The germline CDR1 and CDR2 sequences are SGHRS and YFSETQ. CDR3 in amino acids: CASSVDASRSFSGYTF. CDR3 DNA sequence: TGCGCCAGCAGCGTGGACGCATCACGATCTTTTAGTGGCTACACCTTC.

The chain couples TRBV11-1 to TRBJ2-5; 11 nucleotides align to TRBD1. Germline V gives CDR1 SGHAT, CDR2 FQDESV (reference sequence). The junction had 3 bases not matched to a gene; V was cut back by 4 bases and J by 5 bases. The CDR3 extends over 14 amino acids. The CDR3 loop reads CASSWGQGVETQYF. The CDR3, as DNA: TGTGCCAGCAGCTGGGGACAGGGGGTTGAGACCCAGTACTTC.

The rearrangement joins TRBV7-9 to TRBJ2-7; perhaps TRBD2 as D (6 bases). V lost 1 base and J lost 0, with 22 bases in between. The CDR3 runs to 19 residues. The germline V gene has CDR1 SEHNR and CDR2 FQNEAQ (reference sequence). CDR3 loop: CASSLDGFGAGRSSYEQYF. Written as DNA, the CDR3 is TGTGCCAGCAGCTTAGACGGGTTTGGAGCGGGCCGAAGCTCCTACGAGCAGTACTTC.

The V call is TRBV7-8, the J call TRBJ2-1; 9 nucleotides line up with TRBD2. CDR3 length equals 16 residues. Trimming took 4 bases from V and 5 from J; bases not matched to a gene: 9. In germline, CDR1 is SGHVS, CDR2 FQNEAQ. CDR3 DNA sequence: TGTGCCAGCAGCTACCCAGCGGGAGGAGTGGACAATGAGCAGTTCTTC. It translates to CASSYPAGGVDNEQFF.

The chain has TRBV5-4 and TRBJ2-5, with TRBD1 matching over 10 bases. CDR1 is SGHNT, CDR2 YYREEE, per germline (reference sequence). J lost 5 bases, V lost 7 bases, and 11 bases had no gene match. The CDR3 consists of 15 residues. The CDR3 sequence: CASGSTGTGEETQYF. CDR3 nucleotides: TGTGCCAGCGGCTCTACCGGGACAGGGGAGGAGACCCAGTACTTC.

The chain uses TRBV29-1 and TRBJ2-3; D might be TRBD2 (6 bases). The CDR3 is made up of 14 amino acids. Germline V CDR1 and CDR2: SQVTM, ANQGSEA. Trimming pared 1 base from V and 6 bases from J, leaving 14 bases between. The CDR3 here is CSVEAAGGGDTQYF. The CDR3 nucleotides are TGCAGCGTTGAAGCGGCCGGTGGAGGGGATACGCAGTATTTT.

A few counts support this clonotype. The V call is TRBV2, the J call TRBJ1-5, with unresolved D. Germline loops: CDR1 SNHLY, CDR2 FYNNEI. This CDR3 is built from 14 residues. The germline V and J ends were trimmed by 4 bases and 7 bases, with 14 bases remaining between them. In nucleotides, the CDR3 is TGTGCCAGCAGTGGAGCGGTGGGGTCCCAGCCCCAGCATTTT. Translation: CASSGAVGSQPQHF.